This T cell receptor (beta chain) was found in a study of cytomegalovirus exposure and HLA in healthy donors. Germline CDR1 and CDR2: SEHNR and FQNEAQ (reference sequence). The CDR3 is 14 amino acids. V shed 4 bases and J 1 base; nucleotides not matched to a gene: 2. PCR involved 60 Vbeta and 13 Jbeta primers. The method was immunoSEQ multiplex PCR; TCRdb's version includes in-frame clones alone and lacks a portion of them. The table lists 200,000 to 250,000 clones, over 80% of them singletons. The sample was PBMCs. This chain uses TRBV7-9 with TRBJ1-1; 8 nucleotides match TRBD1. This clonotype was sampled from a woman aged 40 to 50 in good health and CMV-seropositive. CDR3 DNA: TGTGCCAGCAGCTGGGGACAGGCGAACACTGAAGCTTTCTTT. Translating gives CASSWGQANTEAFF.